This TCR beta chain was identified in a study of Ad26.COV2.S vaccination and SARS-CoV-2 variants. Overall study context: Once or twice, 56 days apart, Ad26.COV2.S was delivered intramuscularly. Findings of the study overall: Overall T cell responses may have been underestimated by the analyses of TCR breadth and depth.

This sample's treatment: some 19 received Ad26.COV2.S at low or high dose, single or two shots; 5 received placebo; per-sample allocation not given. Collection of samples fell on day 63 after the first vaccine or placebo injection. Immunization relied on an Ad26 vector, which expressed Wuhan-strain SARS-CoV-2 spike. Losses at the gene ends were 8 bases for V and 5 bases for J; bases not matched to a gene: 9. The CDR3 runs 13 residues. In germline, CDR1 is ENHRY, CDR2 SYGVKD. Of note for this clone: What it binds is not known.

The protocol was immunoSEQ multiplex PCR, while the TCRdb copy is restricted to in-frame clones and leaves out a portion. The table lists about 320,000 clones, around 84% of them singletons. The material was peripheral blood, obtained in a trial of Ad26.COV2.S vaccine versus placebo. The gene calls are TRBV10-3 and TRBJ2-7; TRBD2 aligns across 7 bases. The TCR was taken from a person aged 18-65 years who received the Ad26.COV2.S COVID-19 vaccine or a placebo. CDR3 DNA: TGTGCCATCTTACCAGAGCGGGGAGACGAGCAGTACTTC. Translated: CAILPERGDEQYF.